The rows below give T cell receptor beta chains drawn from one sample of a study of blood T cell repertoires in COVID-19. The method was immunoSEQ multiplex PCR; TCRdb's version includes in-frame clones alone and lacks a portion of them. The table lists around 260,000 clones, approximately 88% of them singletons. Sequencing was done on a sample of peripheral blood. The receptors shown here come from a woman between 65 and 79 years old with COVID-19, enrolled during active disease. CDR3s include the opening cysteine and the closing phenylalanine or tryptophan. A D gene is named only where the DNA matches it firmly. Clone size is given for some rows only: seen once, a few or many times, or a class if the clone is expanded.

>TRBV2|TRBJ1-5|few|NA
CASSPEANQPQHF
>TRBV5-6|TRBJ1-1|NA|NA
CASSLFPLDIMNTEAFF
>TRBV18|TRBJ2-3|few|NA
CASSPGAPPDTQYF
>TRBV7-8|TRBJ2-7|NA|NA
CASSFGVSGGYEQYF
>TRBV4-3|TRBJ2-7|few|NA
CASSHKNREHEQYF
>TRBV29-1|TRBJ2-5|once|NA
CSVEGTRGETQYF
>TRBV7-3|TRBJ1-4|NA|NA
CASSLTVGGKLFF
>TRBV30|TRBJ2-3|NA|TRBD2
CAAAGVTDTQYF
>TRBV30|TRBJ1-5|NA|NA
CAWSPQGGAQHF
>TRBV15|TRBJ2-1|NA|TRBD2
CATSSAGLATNEQFF
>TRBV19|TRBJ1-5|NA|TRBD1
CASSSAGTANQPQHF
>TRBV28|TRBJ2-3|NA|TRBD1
CASSARWTGGSDTQYF
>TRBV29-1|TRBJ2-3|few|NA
CSAKRGSTDTQYF
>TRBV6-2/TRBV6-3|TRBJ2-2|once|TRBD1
CASSWGTGGELFF
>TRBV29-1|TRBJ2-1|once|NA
CSVPIGASSYNEQFF
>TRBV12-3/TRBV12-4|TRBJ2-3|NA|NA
CASSSDTDTQYF
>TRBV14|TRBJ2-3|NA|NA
CASSQRIQAYGDTQYF
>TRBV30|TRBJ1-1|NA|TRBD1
CAWSDVRGLTEAFF
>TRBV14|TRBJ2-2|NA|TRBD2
CASSQLAGGPRTGELFF
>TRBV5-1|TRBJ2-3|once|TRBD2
CASSTGLAGVGTQYF
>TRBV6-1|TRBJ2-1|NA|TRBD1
CASSAKIGGTGDYNEQFF
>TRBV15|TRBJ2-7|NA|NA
CATSSLLGGAYEQYF
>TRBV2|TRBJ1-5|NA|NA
CASSGGGQPQHF
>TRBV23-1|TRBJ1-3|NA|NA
CASSPRAAGNTIYF
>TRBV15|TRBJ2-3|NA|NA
CATSRKTGSDTQYF
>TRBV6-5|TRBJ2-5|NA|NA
CASSRLGRSQKTQYF
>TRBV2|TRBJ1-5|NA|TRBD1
CASSGTGDSNQPQHF
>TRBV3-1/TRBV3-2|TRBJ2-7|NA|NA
CASSQFSEQYF
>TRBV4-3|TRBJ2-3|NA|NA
CASSQDMGAYTQYF
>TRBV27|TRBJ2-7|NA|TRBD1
CASRTTGAPYEQYF
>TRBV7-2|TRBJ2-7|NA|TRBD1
CASSWRDRGSGEQYF
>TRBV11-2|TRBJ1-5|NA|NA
CASSLASDQPQHF
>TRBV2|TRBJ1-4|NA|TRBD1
CASRGQAGREKLFF
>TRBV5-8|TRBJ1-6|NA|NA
CASSLLVLGGGSYNSPLHF
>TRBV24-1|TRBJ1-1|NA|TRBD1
CATNRGSGAEAFF
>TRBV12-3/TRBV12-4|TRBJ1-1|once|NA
CASSYDTNTEAFF
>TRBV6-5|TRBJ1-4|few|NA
CASGSPGLGDEKLFF
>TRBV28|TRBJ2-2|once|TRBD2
CASSFRGLAAGELFF
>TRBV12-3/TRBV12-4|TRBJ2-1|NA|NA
CASSFSNEQFF
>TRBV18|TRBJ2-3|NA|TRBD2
CASSPRSGRLTSTDTQYF
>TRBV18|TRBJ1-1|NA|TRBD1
CASSPTGDRNTEAFF
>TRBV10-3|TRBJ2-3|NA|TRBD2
CAISGTSGFGDTQYF
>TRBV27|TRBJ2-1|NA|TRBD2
CASSYGTSGDNEQFF
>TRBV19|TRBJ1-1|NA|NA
CASSISPTGTEAFF
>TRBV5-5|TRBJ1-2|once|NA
CASSSGTPANYGYTF
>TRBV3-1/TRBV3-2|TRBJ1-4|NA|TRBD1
CASSPQGVPNEKLFF
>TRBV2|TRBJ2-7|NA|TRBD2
CASSRTSGTYEQYF
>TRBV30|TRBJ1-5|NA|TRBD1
CAWNGQDNQPQHF
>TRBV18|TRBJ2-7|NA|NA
CASSPPTGYEQYF
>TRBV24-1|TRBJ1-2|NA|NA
CATSDPDRTYGYTF
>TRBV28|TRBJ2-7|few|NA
CASSSTAYEQYF
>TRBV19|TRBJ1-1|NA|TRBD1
CASLDRGLGVVEAFF
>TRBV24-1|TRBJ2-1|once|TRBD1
CATRQGGAYNEQFF
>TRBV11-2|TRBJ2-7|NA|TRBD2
CASRKLAGVIYEQYF
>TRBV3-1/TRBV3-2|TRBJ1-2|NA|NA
CASSQDRTPRFGYTF
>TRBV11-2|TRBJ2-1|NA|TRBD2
CASSPFLAGGPHEQFF
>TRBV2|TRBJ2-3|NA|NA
CASTRSPITDTQYF
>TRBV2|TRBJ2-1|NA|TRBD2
CASSDDSGFGYNEQFF